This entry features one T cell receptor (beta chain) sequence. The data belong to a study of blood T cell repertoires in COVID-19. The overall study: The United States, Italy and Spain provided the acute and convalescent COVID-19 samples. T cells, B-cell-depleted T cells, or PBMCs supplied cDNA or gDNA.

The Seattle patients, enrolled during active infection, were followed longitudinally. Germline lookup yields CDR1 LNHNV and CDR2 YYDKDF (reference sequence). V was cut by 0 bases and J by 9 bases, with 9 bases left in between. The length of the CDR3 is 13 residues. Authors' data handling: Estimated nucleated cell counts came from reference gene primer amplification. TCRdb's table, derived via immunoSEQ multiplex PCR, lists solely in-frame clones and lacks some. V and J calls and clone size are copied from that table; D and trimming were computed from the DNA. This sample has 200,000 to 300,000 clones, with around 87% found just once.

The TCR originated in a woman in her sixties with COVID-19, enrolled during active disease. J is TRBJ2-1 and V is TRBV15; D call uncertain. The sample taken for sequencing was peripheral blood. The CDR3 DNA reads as TGTGCCACCAGCAGAGAGCTAAATCTTGAGCAGTTCTTC. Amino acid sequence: CATSRELNLEQFF.